What follows are 25 T cell receptor beta chains derived from one specimen sequenced in a study of post-analysis software for immune sequencing data. The antigens these receptors bind are not known. Study-wide points: TRBV segments more frequent in patients than in controls numbered roughly 5 and included TRBV5-6, TRBV5-1 and TRBV20-1.

Prepared TCR beta cDNA libraries contained unique molecular identifiers. In TCRdb, the PCR reads were re-called with MiXCR into one record per CDR3 protein. The table has fewer than 850,000 distinct CDR3 sequences, less than 35% seen once. Source material: blood. These receptors originate from a girl aged 5 to 17 with multiple sclerosis.

This clonotype has just a few counts. The V call is TRBV20-1, the J call TRBJ2-7; possibly TRBD1 or TRBD2 for D (5 bases each). In germline, CDR1 is DFQATT, CDR2 SNEGSKA (reference sequence). The CDR3 length is 15 residues. The V and J ends lost 5 bases and 0 bases respectively, with 17 bases between them. The CDR3 DNA reads TGCAGTGCTCCTTCCGGGACGCTTTTCTCCTACGAGCAGTACTTC. Its translation: CSAPSGTLFSYEQYF.

Ten or more counts support this clonotype. This sequence joins TRBV7-2 and TRBJ2-7, with D possibly TRBD1 on 5 matching bases. The CDR3 consists of 16 residues. Germline V gives CDR1 SGHTA, CDR2 FQGNSA. The ends were cut back, 2 bases at V and 0 bases at J, with 14 bases in the middle. The CDR3: CASSLQSGSSSYEQYF. CDR3 DNA: TGTGCCAGCAGCTTACAGTCAGGGTCGAGCTCCTACGAGCAGTACTTC. The full variable domain, in which reference TRBV7-2 and TRBJ2-7 provide the parts outside the CDR3, is GAGVSQSPSNKVTEKGKDVELRCDPISGHTALYWYRQSLGQGLEFLIYFQGNSAPDKSGLPSDRFSAERTGGSVSTLTIQRTQQEDSAVYLCASSLQSGSSSYEQYFGPGTRLTVT.

The V and J genes are TRBV7-9 and TRBJ1-4; weak D call: TRBD1 (6 bases). Germline V gene data show CDR1 as SEHNR and CDR2 as FQNEAQ (reference sequence). The V end lost 5 bases, the J end lost 8 bases, and 15 bases lay between the germline ends. The CDR3 spans 14 residues. The CDR3 bases are TGTGCCAGCAGCCAGGGGAGGGATCCGGAAAAACTGTTTTTT. This translates into CASSQGRDPEKLFF.

This clonotype was picked up many times. Germline and junction disagree at one end, which may indicate a read error. CDR3 residues: CASSPTSGGSYNEQFF. CDR3 DNA: TGCGCCAGCAGCCCGACCTCGGGGGGGTCCTACAATGAGCAGTTCTTC. V gene TRBV7-9 combines with J gene TRBJ2-1, with TRBD2 matching over 8 bases. The CDR3 extends over 16 amino acids. The V gene's germline CDR1 is SEHNR and CDR2 FQNEAQ (reference sequence). The full variable domain, completed using reference TRBV7-9 and TRBJ2-1, is DTGVSQNPRHKITKRGQNVTFRCDPISEHNRLYWYRQTLGQGPEFLTYFQNEAQLEKSRLLSDRFSAERPKGSFSTLEIQRTEQGDSAMYLCASSPTSGGSYNEQFFGPGTRLTVL.

This clonotype was found many times. The chain combines TRBV5-6 with TRBJ2-7; 9 bases match TRBD1. CDR3 length: 16 residues. Germline CDR1 SGHDT, CDR2 YYEEEE. The ends lost 0 bases at V and 6 bases at J; junction bases unmatched: 10. DNA of the CDR3: TGTGCCAGCAGCTTGGCCTCCGGACAGGGGCTGGGCGAGCAGTACTTC. It is translated as CASSLASGQGLGEQYF.

This clonotype was detected a few times. The chain uses TRBV9 and TRBJ2-1, with 8 bases aligning to TRBD1. The V segment lost 3 bases and the J segment 6 bases; nucleotides outside the gene matches: 11. The germline V gene encodes CDR1 SGDLS and CDR2 YYNGEE. This CDR3 spans 16 amino acids. CDR3 coding DNA: TGTGCCAGCAGCGGTAGGAGTGTAACAGGGGGCAATGAGCAGTTCTTC. The encoded protein is CASSGRSVTGGNEQFF.

The chain links TRBV6-6 to TRBJ2-5; D is undetermined. The CDR3 has 14 amino acids. Germline V gene data show CDR1 as MNHNY and CDR2 as SVGAGI (reference sequence). The V end was cut by 4 bases, the J end by 5 bases, with 14 bases between. CDR3: CASSFGTVAETQYF. DNA of the CDR3: TGTGCCAGCAGTTTCGGTACAGTGGCGGAGACCCAGTACTTC.

The CDR3 DNA reads TGCGCCAGCAGCCTACGACGGTACTATGGCTACACCTTC. It is translated as CASSLRRYYGYTF. This chain joins TRBV5-1 and TRBJ1-2; D is uncertain. V shed 4 bases and J shed 3 bases, with 10 bases lying between them. The CDR3 runs to 13 residues. CDR1 and CDR2 (germline): SGHRS, YFSETQ.

In its sample, this clonotype was seen a few times. This chain links TRBV7-8 with TRBJ2-7; D may match TRBD1 or TRBD2 (6 bases each). The J call may not be correct, given that the DNA end is closer to TRBJ2-5. This CDR3 has 17 residues. Germline values: CDR1 SGHVS, CDR2 FQNEAQ. The CDR3 protein is CASSLALFWGAEETQYF. For the CDR3, the DNA is TGTGCCAGCAGCTTAGCGCTCTTCTGGGGGGCTGAAGAGACCCAGTACTTC.

This chain joins TRBV7-7 and TRBJ2-2; 10 bases map to TRBD2. J was trimmed by 5 bases and V by 0 bases; bases with no gene match: 9. From germline, CDR1 is SSHAT and CDR2 FNYEAQ (reference sequence). This CDR3 is 18 amino acids long. CDR3 in amino acids: CASSLASVAGGRTGELFF. The CDR3 DNA reads TGTGCCAGCAGCTTAGCGTCGGTAGCGGGAGGACGAACCGGGGAGCTGTTTTTT.

This rearrangement joins TRBV7-9 to TRBJ1-2, with 8 positions matching TRBD1. Germline loops: CDR1 SEHNR, CDR2 FQNEAQ (reference sequence). The CDR3 runs 16 residues. The V and J ends lost 2 bases and 6 bases, in that order; junction bases with no gene match: 11. Written as DNA, the CDR3 is TGTGCCAGCAGCTTATGGAAAGGACAGGGACTAGATGGCTACACCTTC. This sequence encodes CASSLWKGQGLDGYTF.

The chain is built from TRBV18 and TRBJ2-1, with TRBD2 matching 11 bases. From germline, CDR1 is KGHSH and CDR2 LQKENI. J was trimmed by 10 bases and V by 3 bases; bases with no gene match: 11. The CDR3 loop spans 16 amino acids. CDR3 sequence reads: CASSPSGRAPWREQFF. The DNA of the CDR3 is TGTGCCAGCTCACCTAGCGGGAGGGCCCCTTGGCGGGAGCAGTTCTTC.

The chain uses TRBV6-6 and TRBJ2-4; 9 bases are a match to TRBD2. V lost 7 bases to trimming and J lost 1 base; unmatched junction nucleotides: 8. Germline V gene data show CDR1 as MNHNY and CDR2 as SVGAGI (reference sequence). The CDR3 sequence is 16 residues long. The CDR3: CASNLAGPAAKNIQYF. In DNA, the CDR3 is TGTGCCAGCAACCTAGCGGGGCCGGCGGCCAAAAACATTCAGTACTTC.

This clonotype has more than one count but fewer than ten. The chain links TRBV6-5 to TRBJ1-5, with D possibly TRBD1 on 6 matching bases. The CDR3 totals 13 residues. The V gene's germline CDR1 is MNHEY and CDR2 SVGAGI. Trimming pared 2 bases from V and 6 bases from J, leaving 8 bases between. The DNA of the CDR3 is TGTGCCAGCAGTTACGCGGGGGCTCAGCCCCAGCATTTT. Translation gives CASSYAGAQPQHF.

In its sample, this clonotype was seen a few times. V usage is TRBV20-1 and J usage is TRBJ2-3, with TRBD2 matching 10 bases. After removal of 6 bases from V and 0 bases from J, the junction contained 9 bases not matched to a gene. The CDR3 spans 16 residues. The germline CDR1 and CDR2 sequences are DFQATT and SNEGSKA (reference sequence). The CDR3 loop is CSAGAGGFRSTDTQYF. Written as DNA, the CDR3 is TGCAGTGCGGGAGCGGGAGGGTTTCGGAGCACAGATACGCAGTATTTT.

This clonotype appeared a single time. The V call is TRBV24-1, the J call TRBJ2-1, with 9 positions matching TRBD2. The ends lost 8 bases at V and 2 bases at J; junction bases unmatched: 6. The CDR3 has 15 amino acids. CDR1 is KGHDR, CDR2 SFDVKD, per germline. The CDR3 protein is CATMAGGGTYNEQFF. Here the CDR3 DNA reads TGTGCCACCATGGCGGGAGGGGGAACCTACAATGAGCAGTTCTTC.

This clonotype was recorded a few times. V gene TRBV6-1 combines with J gene TRBJ2-2, with D hard to call. The V end was cut by 7 bases, the J end by 0 bases, with 6 bases between. CDR3 length: 13 residues. Germline V CDR1 and CDR2: MNHNS, SASEGT. The CDR3 region has the DNA TGTGCCAGCAATGACCCGAACACCGGGGAGCTGTTTTTT. This encodes CASNDPNTGELFF.

In its sample, this clonotype was seen a few times. The rearrangement joins TRBV6-5 to TRBJ2-5, with 15 bases aligning to TRBD2. TRBJ2-1 matches the DNA end more closely, so the J call is doubtful. This CDR3 spans 17 amino acids. Per germline, CDR1 MNHEY and CDR2 SVGAGI. This CDR3 is CASSYSGTSGGQETQFF. CDR3 nucleotides: TGTGCCAGCAGTTACTCTGGGACTAGCGGGGGGCAAGAGACCCAGTTCTTC.

J is TRBJ2-7 and V is TRBV7-8; D remains ambiguous. Trimming stripped 1 base from V and 7 bases from J, with 17 bases between. This CDR3 has 15 amino acids. Germline CDR1 and CDR2: SGHVS and FQNEAQ. This CDR3 is CASSLVGGHYNEQYF. The CDR3 DNA reads TGTGCCAGCAGCTTAGTAGGTGGGCACTACAATGAGCAGTACTTC.

The sample holds many counts of this clonotype. The V and J genes are TRBV7-2 and TRBJ2-5, with D perhaps matching TRBD2 (7 bases). V lost 5 bases and J 5 bases, leaving 12 bases between the germline ends. CDR3 length equals 13 residues. Germline V gene lookup returns CDR1 SGHTA and CDR2 FQGNSA. CDR3 coding DNA: TGTGCCAGCAGCCGCGGGGGCAGCGAGACCCAGTACTTC. Protein product: CASSRGGSETQYF.

This clonotype was counted a few times. Here the CDR3 reads CSASGTLGVSYNEQFF. The DNA for the CDR3 is TGCAGTGCTAGCGGGACTCTCGGGGTATCGTACAATGAGCAGTTCTTC. This chain joins TRBV20-1 and TRBJ2-1; possibly TRBD2 for D (6 bases). The CDR3 spans 16 residues. V shed 3 bases and J shed 4 bases, with 19 bases lying between them. From germline, CDR1 is DFQATT and CDR2 SNEGSKA (reference sequence).

The chain uses TRBV20-1 and TRBJ1-2; D unclear. The CDR3 extends over 11 amino acids. Germline V gene data show CDR1 as DFQATT and CDR2 as SNEGSKA (reference sequence). Trimming took 6 bases from V and 8 from J, leaving 13 bases between them. CDR3 residues: CSAGPHEGYTF. DNA for the CDR3: TGCAGTGCCGGACCCCACGAGGGCTACACCTTC.

A word on this clonotype: A read error is likely, as this CDR3 ends without the conserved phenylalanine or tryptophan. The chain recombines TRBV2 with TRBJ2-5, with D uncertain. Trimming cost V 2 bases and J 2 bases, with 6 bases left between them. The CDR3 extends over 13 amino acids. The germline CDR1 and CDR2 sequences are SNHLY and FYNNEI. The CDR3 loop is CASSERQQETQYC. CDR3 in DNA: TGTGCCAGCAGTGAAAGGCAGCAAGAGACCCAGTACTGC.

V is TRBV7-2 and J is TRBJ2-4; D is perhaps TRBD1 or TRBD2 (6 bases each). The last part of the DNA fits TRBJ2-5 better; the J call may be wrong. Germline V gene data show CDR1 as SGHTA and CDR2 as FQGNSA. This CDR3 spans 15 amino acids. The chain's CDR3 is CASSSQGTVRETQYF. CDR3 nucleotide sequence: TGTGCCAGCAGCTCCCAGGGGACTGTCCGAGAGACCCAGTACTTC.

V usage is TRBV5-5 and J usage is TRBJ2-5, with TRBD1 matching over 7 bases. Germline CDR1 SGHKS, CDR2 YYEKEE (reference sequence). J was trimmed by 5 bases and V by 4 bases; bases with no gene match: 8. The CDR3 totals 14 residues. The CDR3 coding sequence is TGTGCCAGCAGCCCGGGACAGAATCTCGAGACCCAGTACTTC. It is translated as CASSPGQNLETQYF.